This is a list of T cell receptor beta chains from one sample in a study of blood T cells in healthy people across ages. In TCRdb, the 5' RACE reads were re-called with MiXCR into one record per CDR3 protein. Among approximately 730,000 distinct CDR3 sequences listed, 50% to 65% were seen once. Sequencing was carried out using blood. The receptors derive from a man at least 80 years old in good health. Both conserved end residues are trimmed from each CDR3.

CDR3: ASSSGQGPREWQETQY
V: TRBV5-5
J: TRBJ2-5

CDR3: ASSLSLRALNTEAF
V: TRBV4-1
J: TRBJ1-1

CDR3: ASSYPGPREAQY
V: TRBV6-5
J: TRBJ2-5

CDR3: ASSLGGRGEQF
V: TRBV28
J: TRBJ2-1

CDR3: ASSPWVPNYGYT
V: TRBV12-3/TRBV12-4
J: TRBJ1-2

CDR3: ASSPGLVPGTQY
V: TRBV18
J: TRBJ2-3

CDR3: ASNFPTSGRINEQF
V: TRBV4-1
J: TRBJ2-1

CDR3: ATQDRNSGANVLT
V: TRBV12-3/TRBV12-4
J: TRBJ2-6

CDR3: ASRPNGLANYNEQF
V: TRBV7-2
J: TRBJ2-1

CDR3: ASSESRVTGEQY
V: TRBV10-1
J: TRBJ2-4

CDR3: ASSYRGSNYDYT
V: TRBV6-5
J: TRBJ1-2

CDR3: ASEGQGIYGYT
V: TRBV28
J: TRBJ1-2

CDR3: ASSRDQLF
V: TRBV2
J: TRBJ2-2

CDR3: ATSLAAPRRGNQPQH
V: TRBV15
J: TRBJ1-5

CDR3: ASSDRENTEAF
V: TRBV6-1
J: TRBJ1-1

CDR3: ASSESRTGYAY
V: TRBV10-1
J: TRBJ2-3

CDR3: ASSLGGIGHEQF
V: TRBV7-9
J: TRBJ2-1

CDR3: ASSDRANQPQH
V: TRBV28
J: TRBJ1-5

CDR3: AVSQRLDNNEQF
V: TRBV10-3
J: TRBJ2-1

CDR3: SASLREAPTDTQY
V: TRBV20-1
J: TRBJ2-3

CDR3: ASTQGGGSSPYEQY
V: TRBV12-3/TRBV12-4
J: TRBJ2-7

CDR3: SARPGTGGMEQF
V: TRBV20-1
J: TRBJ2-1

CDR3: ASSMGLSEKTQY
V: TRBV5-1
J: TRBJ2-5

CDR3: ASSLRREQY
V: TRBV12-3/TRBV12-4
J: TRBJ2-7

CDR3: ASSFSSGSETQY
V: TRBV11-2
J: .

CDR3: ASSLYSTDNEQF
V: TRBV7-3
J: TRBJ2-1

CDR3: SARPGTSVQVGQY
V: TRBV20-1
J: TRBJ2-5

CDR3: ASSFKRLSYNEQF
V: TRBV11-2
J: TRBJ2-1

CDR3: SVLQGAEKLF
V: TRBV29-1
J: TRBJ1-4

CDR3: SATSGGTYNEQF
V: TRBV20-1
J: TRBJ2-1

CDR3: SATTGADQPQH
V: TRBV20-1
J: TRBJ1-5